This TCR beta chain was captured by sequencing in a study of control samples from healthy donors and cancer patients. The method was immunoSEQ multiplex PCR; TCRdb's version includes in-frame clones alone and lacks a portion of them. The top ten hold approximately 9% of the sample, which has fewer than 150,000 clones, roughly 90% seen once. The CDR3 consists of 14 residues. Germline V gives CDR1 SGHDT, CDR2 YYEEEE. V shed 0 bases and J shed 4 bases, with 10 bases lying between them. This rearrangement joins TRBV5-6 to TRBJ1-2; D is unclear. This receptor was obtained from a man younger than 35 in good health. The source material was blood. CDR3 bases: TGTGCCAGCAGCTTGGGCACAGCTACCTATGGCTACACCTTC. Its translation: CASSLGTATYGYTF. The full variable domain, rest sourced from reference TRBV5-6 and TRBJ1-2, is DAGVTQSPTHLIKTRGQQVTLRCSPKSGHDTVSWYQQALGQGPQFIFQYYEEEERQRGNFPDRFSGHQFPNYSSELNVNALLLGDSALYLCASSLGTATYGYTFGSGTRLTVV.